This T cell receptor beta chain was identified during a study of long-term antiretroviral therapy in people with HIV. Overall study findings and caveats: Dominating the repertoire at all time points were the clones that expanded before ART. Spans of CDR3 length were tighter for HIV repertoires than for controls.

Treatment of all HIV participants took place in the United States. With regard to this clone: Its antigen is undetermined.

V was cut by 3 bases and J by 2 bases, with 9 bases left in between. This CDR3 has 14 residues. CDR1 and CDR2 (germline): ENHRY, SYGVKD. At the survey level, the v3.0 immunoSEQ assay was run. Sequencing was designed to cover roughly 40,000-50,000 T-cell genomes in each sample. Assay: immunoSEQ multiplex PCR; the TCRdb copy retains only in-frame clones and omits some. There are some 40,000 clones in the sample; roughly 76% occur only once, and roughly 5.6% lies in the top ten. The TCR originated in a man younger than 35 with HIV. Sequencing was performed on unsorted PBMCs, taken 1.5 years after starting antiretroviral therapy. The J gene is TRBJ2-3, the V gene TRBV10-3, with D perhaps matching TRBD1 (5 bases). For the CDR3, the DNA is TGTGCCATCAGTGATCAGGGATACACAGATACGCAGTATTTT. Translation: CAISDQGYTDTQYF.